This T cell receptor (beta chain) stems from a study of CD8 T cells in Susac syndrome (dated by TCRdb to the late 2010s). Some background on the complete study: Whether CD8+ T cell activation and differentiation in Susac syndrome was antigen driven was tested using repertoire sequencing.

The germline V gene provides CDR1 MNHEY and CDR2 SVGEGT. The V end gives up 0 bases and the J end 7 bases, leaving 4 bases in the junction not matched to a gene. Reading from cysteine to phenylalanine, the CDR3 counts 15 amino acids. The retained sequence is limited to the CDR3, 45 bases, with the frame set at the first base. High-throughput TCR beta sequencing profiled peripheral blood CD8+ and CD4+ T cells from healthy donors, Susac syndrome patients and multiple sclerosis patients. Healthy donors were included as age- and sex-matched controls. Bulk CD8+ and CD4+ T cells were purified by magnetic negative isolation, whereas CD8+ TEMRA cells were enriched by FACS. Blood was drawn into EDTA tubes, processed within 24 hours, and PBMCs were isolated by density gradient centrifugation. PBMCs intended for TCR sequencing were frozen in liquid nitrogen and were later thawed in a 37 degrees C water bath. A purity of at least 90% was achieved for sorted or isolated CD4+, CD8+ and CD8+ TEMRA cells.

RNA was extracted using the RNeasy kit, and roughly 0.5 to 1 ug of the RNA was reverse transcribed with random hexamers. The immunoSEQ multiplex PCR assay, covering 54 Vbeta and 13 Jbeta segments, was used to amplify TCR beta CDR3 regions. Bias from PCR amplification was corrected by using a synthetic template baseline for primer optimization and for computational correction. The paper's data handling went like this. Reads were annotated to V, D and J genes according to IMGT and were analyzed with immunoSEQ Analyzer, with only productive sequences retained. To calculate clonality, Shannon entropy was normalized by log2 of the number of productive unique sequences and then subtracted from one. Public and private clones were assessed among the 100 most prevalent clones of each patient and control. A clone was defined as Susac-specific if it was absent from the healthy and MS cohorts, from roughly 1,000 published viral clones and from other ImmuneACCESS disease sequences. In TCRdb, the public reads were trimmed at Q25 with fastp and aligned with MiXCR, with productive beta chains retained. Rows with a matching CDR3 protein are joined into one entry that keeps the most common DNA and genes. The V and J calls and clone size come from TCRdb's table, not from the authors' own analysis. The sample profile shows about 120,000 distinct CDR3 sequences; 94% of them were found once. The top ten clonotypes cover around 0.1% of the sample.

As concerns this clonotype: This receptor's antigen is unknown. Base qualities are not recorded, but no much larger clone differs from it by a single base.

The full study reports these points: The number of individuals in the TCR sequencing and HLA analysis was acknowledged as relatively small.

Recombination linked TRBV6-2 or TRBV6-3 to TRBJ1-2, with 11 bases aligning to TRBD1. The sample taken for sequencing was CD4+ T cells from PBMCs. This receptor was obtained from a human donor in good health. The nucleotides are TGTGCCAGCAGTTACTCGGACAGGGGGCTCGGTGGCTACACCTTC. This is translated as CASSYSDRGLGGYTF.